This TCR beta chain derives from a study of blood T cell repertoires in COVID-19. Overall study: In each case, the material was cDNA or gDNA derived from T cells, B-cell-depleted T cells, or PBMCs.

The assay was immunoSEQ multiplex PCR, and TCRdb's table has in-frame clones only and misses some. The sample records about 150,000 clones, under 85% being singletons. Trimming took 3 bases from V and 1 from J, leaving 13 bases between them. The CDR3 runs 15 residues. CDR1 and CDR2 (germline): SGDLS, YYNGEE. The chain recombines TRBV9 with TRBJ1-1, with D possibly being TRBD1 (6 bases). Input material: peripheral blood. This TCR was sampled from a man in his sixties with COVID-19, enrolled during active disease. CDR3 amino acids: CASSATGTPNTEAFF. The CDR3, as DNA: TGTGCCAGCAGCGCGACCGGGACACCGAACACTGAAGCTTTCTTT.